Here is one TCR beta chain with its context. No antigen is known for it. Primers for the PCR totalled 60 Vbeta and 13 Jbeta. Repertoires were generated with immunoSEQ multiplex PCR, while TCRdb's copy carries only in-frame clones and drops some. The sample lists 220,000 or so clones, roughly 80% seen once, with 3.8% in the top ten. This record belongs to a study of cytomegalovirus exposure and HLA in healthy donors. Findings of the study overall: TCR beta chains numbering approximately 150 were designated cytomegalovirus-associated. TCR beta chain V- and J-gene trimming was linked, in a later analysis, to a missense variant in DCLRE1C.

V gave up 6 bases and J gave up 2 bases, with 8 bases separating them. CDR3 length equals 12 residues. Germline V gene lookup returns CDR1 SGHTS and CDR2 YDEGEE. The chain combines TRBV5-8 with TRBJ1-2; tentatively, D is TRBD1 (5 bases). The source material was PBMCs. This sequence was found in a male donor in good health and CMV-seronegative. CDR3 residues: CASNQGNYGYTF. In nucleotides, the CDR3 is TGTGCCAGCAACCAGGGCAACTATGGCTACACCTTC.